These 26 T cell receptor beta chains originate from one sample sequenced in a study of control samples from healthy donors and cancer patients. The repertoire was sequenced with immunoSEQ multiplex PCR; TCRdb's copy has only in-frame clones and lacks some. The repertoire holds about 100,000 clones, with just over 90% as singletons. Sequenced: blood. All receptors come from a man between 18 and 29 years old in good health.

The V gene is TRBV19, the J gene TRBJ1-2, with D possibly TRBD1 on 5 matching bases. The V and J ends lost 7 bases and 2 bases respectively, with 17 bases between them. This CDR3 is built from 15 residues. Germline CDR1 LNHDA, CDR2 SQIVND (reference sequence). CDR3 coding DNA: TGTGCCAGTACTAAACGGGGGGAAGGCAACTATGGCTACACCTTC. It codes for CASTKRGEGNYGYTF.

This chain uses TRBV4-3 with TRBJ1-5; TRBD1 aligns across 7 bases. The CDR3 has 16 residues. J lost 2 bases, V lost 1 base, and 5 bases had no gene match. Germline V gene data show CDR1 as LGHNA and CDR2 as YSLEER. CDR3 coding DNA: TGCGCCAGCAGCCAAGGGGGGGACAGAGGCAATCAGCCCCAGCATTTT. This sequence encodes CASSQGGDRGNQPQHF.

The genes are TRBV2 and TRBJ2-5; a possible D gene is TRBD1 (5 bases). Germline V lookup: CDR1 SNHLY, CDR2 FYNNEI. CDR3 length: 13 amino acids. V lost 6 bases and J 3 bases, leaving 11 bases between the germline ends. CDR3 sequence: CASRGQGKETQYF. As DNA, the CDR3 is TGTGCCAGCAGAGGGCAGGGTAAAGAGACCCAGTACTTC.

The chain is built from TRBV11-2 and TRBJ2-3, with D possibly being TRBD2 (5 bases). The CDR3 sequence is 15 residues long. The V end lost 2 bases, the J end lost 3 bases, and 12 bases lay between the germline ends. Germline CDR1 SGHAT, CDR2 FQNNGV. The CDR3 region is CASSLWNRETDTQYF. CDR3 bases: TGTGCCAGCAGCTTATGGAATAGGGAGACAGATACGCAGTATTTT.

The rearrangement uses TRBV6-5 and TRBJ2-2; D remains unclear. The CDR3 length is 11 residues. The ends were cut back, 9 bases at V and 5 bases at J, with 7 bases in the middle. Germline V gives CDR1 MNHEY, CDR2 SVGAGI. The CDR3 sequence: CASAGTGELFF. The CDR3 DNA reads TGTGCCAGTGCTGGAACCGGGGAGCTGTTTTTT.

A single count supports this clone. The gene calls are TRBV13 and TRBJ2-1; a weak D match, TRBD1 (5 bases). The V gene's germline CDR1 is PRHDT and CDR2 FYEKMQ (reference sequence). This CDR3 has 14 residues. V lost 3 bases and J lost 7, with 13 bases in between. The CDR3 sequence is CASSFPPDRNEQFF. DNA for the CDR3: TGTGCCAGCAGCTTCCCCCCAGACAGAAATGAGCAGTTCTTC.

This clone was seen just once. The V and J genes are TRBV15 and TRBJ2-1; the D gene is possibly TRBD2 (7 bases). V lost 0 bases, J lost 10 bases, and 13 bases lay in between. Germline assignment: CDR1 LNHNV and CDR2 YYDKDF (reference sequence). The CDR3 spans 14 residues. The CDR3 region is CATSREGGAEEQFF. The CDR3 DNA sequence: TGTGCCACCAGCAGAGAAGGGGGGGCAGAAGAGCAGTTCTTC.

The J gene is TRBJ1-2, the V gene TRBV2, with unresolved D. The CDR3 loop spans 12 amino acids. Per the germline V gene, CDR1 is SNHLY and CDR2 is FYNNEI. V lost 5 bases to trimming and J lost 4 bases, with 8 bases between them. The CDR3: CASSPGLYGYTF. CDR3 DNA: TGTGCCAGCAGTCCAGGCCTCTATGGCTACACCTTC.

The chain carries TRBV25-1 and TRBJ1-2; unclear D gene. The CDR3 length is 13 residues. V shed 6 bases and J shed 4 bases, with 12 bases lying between them. Germline CDR1 is MGHDK and CDR2 is SYGVNS. The DNA of the CDR3 is TGTGCCAGCAGACTGGGAGGCAGCTATGGCTACACCTTC. It is translated as CASRLGGSYGYTF.

The V and J genes are TRBV18 and TRBJ2-6; the match to TRBD1 covers 10 bases. CDR1 KGHSH and CDR2 LQKENI come from the germline V gene. V shed 0 bases, J shed 0 bases, and the junction held 2 bases outside the gene matches. This CDR3 is 18 amino acids long. In DNA, the CDR3 is TGTGCCAGCTCACCACCGACAGGGGGCGTCTCTGGGGCCAACGTCCTGACTTTC. This encodes CASSPPTGGVSGANVLTF.

The chain couples TRBV3-1 (or the pseudogene TRBV3-2) to TRBJ2-1; D uncertain. Germline V gene data show CDR1 as LGHDT and CDR2 as YNNKEL (reference sequence). Trimming shortened V by 1 base and J by 6 bases, and 25 bases separated the two germline ends. The CDR3 extends over 19 amino acids. The CDR3 coding sequence is TGTGCCAGCAGCCAAGGGGGAACGCCACTCCCCCTTATTGGCAATGAGCAGTTCTTC. Translated: CASSQGGTPLPLIGNEQFF.

The chain recombines TRBV5-1 with TRBJ1-1; D may be TRBD1 (6 bases). V lost 4 bases and J 7 bases, leaving 14 bases between the germline ends. CDR3 length: 13 residues. In germline, CDR1 is SGHRS, CDR2 YFSETQ. The CDR3 region is CASSRGRSSEAFF. CDR3 coding DNA: TGCGCCAGCAGCCGGGGGCGAAGCAGTGAAGCTTTCTTT.

The chain combines TRBV5-1 with TRBJ2-7; D call uncertain. V was shortened by 0 bases and J by 1 base, with 8 bases between the two germline ends. This CDR3 has 14 amino acids. In germline, CDR1 is SGHRS, CDR2 YFSETQ. The CDR3, as DNA: TGCGCCAGCAGCTTGGGGACCCCATCCTACGAGCAGTACTTC. It specifies CASSLGTPSYEQYF.

The table lists this clone with a count of one. The chain couples TRBV19 to TRBJ1-5, with 9 bases lining up with TRBD1. Looked up from germline, CDR1 is LNHDA and CDR2 is SQIVND (reference sequence). The CDR3 sequence is 17 residues long. The J segment lost 7 bases and the V segment lost 4 bases, leaving 14 bases of the junction unmatched. CDR3 DNA sequence: TGTGCCAGTAGTAGGGGACAGGGCCACGTAGACCCCCAGCCCCAGCATTTT. Protein: CASSRGQGHVDPQPQHF.

The chain joins TRBV12-5 to TRBJ2-5, with 10 positions matching TRBD2. The CDR3 spans 16 residues. Germline V gene sequence: CDR1 LGHNT, CDR2 FRNRAP. Trimming at V came to 4 bases and at J to 4 bases, leaving 9 bases not matched to a gene. CDR3 in amino acids: CASGWGGLASVETQYF. In nucleotides, the CDR3 is TGTGCTAGTGGTTGGGGGGGACTAGCGTCCGTAGAGACCCAGTACTTC. Together with reference TRBV12-5 and TRBJ2-5, the CDR3 gives the full variable domain: DARVTQTPRHKVTEMGQEVTMRCQPILGHNTVFWYRQTMMQGLELLAYFRNRAPLDDSGMPKDRFSAEMPDATLATLKIQPSEPRDSAVYFCASGWGGLASVETQYFGPGTRLLVL.

The V call is TRBV29-1, the J call TRBJ2-2; tentatively, D is TRBD2 (6 bases). Germline lookup yields CDR1 SQVTM and CDR2 ANQGSEA. Trimming shortened V by 1 base and J by 0 bases, and 12 bases separated the two germline ends. The CDR3 is made up of 16 amino acids. CDR3 residues: CSVEGGLGTNTGELFF. CDR3 coding DNA: TGCAGCGTTGAAGGGGGACTGGGTACGAACACCGGGGAGCTGTTTTTT.

CDR3 residues: CASSASGGIFAEAFF. The CDR3 bases are TGTGCCAGCAGCGCCTCGGGGGGGATCTTCGCTGAAGCTTTCTTT. The gene calls are TRBV2 and TRBJ1-1, with D tentatively TRBD1 (5 bases). The CDR3 totals 15 residues. Looked up from germline, CDR1 is SNHLY and CDR2 is FYNNEI. Trimming removed 6 bases from V and 6 bases from J, with 20 bases in between.

In DNA form, the CDR3 reads TGTGCCAGCAGCCATCCAGGGATCTCCTACGAGCAGTACTTC. This sequence encodes CASSHPGISYEQYF. J is TRBJ2-7 and V is TRBV14; weak D call: TRBD1 (5 bases). CDR3 length: 14 amino acids. Germline CDR1 SGHDN, CDR2 FVKESK. Trimming took off 3 bases at V and 0 bases at J, with 9 bases between the two ends.

This chain joins TRBV6-1 and TRBJ2-5; TRBD2 matches at 7 bases. V trimming: 0 bases; J trimming: 2 bases; junction bases outside the gene matches: 9. This CDR3 is 17 amino acids long. Germline CDR1 and CDR2: MNHNS and SASEGT. CDR3 in DNA: TGTGCCAGCAGTGAAGCGCTGTCTAGCGGATTTCAAGAGACCCAGTACTTC. The encoded protein is CASSEALSSGFQETQYF.

The chain joins TRBV5-1 to TRBJ2-3; TRBD2 aligns across 8 bases. After removal of 0 bases from V and 4 bases from J, the junction contained 4 bases not matched to a gene. This CDR3 is 15 amino acids long. Per germline, CDR1 SGHRS and CDR2 YFSETQ. The CDR3 DNA reads as TGCGCCAGCAGCTTGGTCGGGGGGGCCCCAGATACGCAGTATTTT. Amino acid sequence: CASSLVGGAPDTQYF.

This clone is labeled as medium-sized. The V and J genes are TRBV4-3 and TRBJ2-3; 12 bases map to TRBD2. Germline values: CDR1 LGHNA, CDR2 YSLEER. V lost 0 bases to trimming and J lost 0 bases; unmatched junction nucleotides: 13. The CDR3 runs 21 residues. The CDR3: CASSQDWTSTSGSTSTDTQYF. CDR3 in DNA: TGCGCCAGCAGCCAAGATTGGACGTCGACTAGCGGGAGCACTAGCACAGATACGCAGTATTTT.

The chain recombines TRBV6-1 with TRBJ1-5; unclear D gene. Germline CDR1 reads MNHNS; CDR2 reads SASEGT. V lost 1 base, J lost 6 bases, and 13 bases lay in between. The CDR3 extends over 15 amino acids. DNA for the CDR3: TGTGCCAGCAGTGAAGATCGAGGCGGCTCTCAGCCCCAGCATTTT. This gives the protein CASSEDRGGSQPQHF.

The V and J genes are TRBV27 and TRBJ2-7; a weak D match, TRBD1 (6 bases). V was cut by 5 bases and J by 2 bases, with 10 bases left in between. The CDR3 covers 13 residues. Germline-derived CDR1 and CDR2 are MNHEY and SMNVEV (reference sequence). The CDR3 region has the DNA TGTGCCAGCAGTACAGGGAGAGCCTACGAGCAGTACTTC. As protein: CASSTGRAYEQYF.

This sequence joins TRBV4-1 and TRBJ1-4; the match to TRBD1 covers 8 bases. With 0 bases clipped from V and 2 bases from J, the junction kept 5 bases outside the gene matches. The CDR3 runs to 17 residues. The germline CDR1 and CDR2 sequences are MGHRA and YSYEKL. The DNA for the CDR3 is TGCGCCAGCAGCCAAGAACTAGGGACAGGCACTAATGAAAAACTGTTTTTT. It specifies CASSQELGTGTNEKLFF.

The rearrangement links TRBV6-5 to TRBJ1-5, with a possible D match to TRBD1 (5 bases). V was trimmed by 6 bases and J by 2 bases, leaving 11 bases between them. Germline V gives CDR1 MNHEY, CDR2 SVGAGI. The CDR3 length is 14 residues. The CDR3 region has the DNA TGTGCCAGCAGCAGGTGGGGGGGCAATCAGCCCCAGCATTTT. It translates to CASSRWGGNQPQHF.

A single count supports this clone. The chain recombines TRBV20-1 with TRBJ1-2; 8 nucleotides align to TRBD1. This CDR3 spans 11 amino acids. The ends lost 6 bases at V and 6 bases at J; junction bases unmatched: 3. The germline V gene encodes CDR1 DFQATT and CDR2 SNEGSKA (reference sequence). CDR3: CSAKTGDGYTF. DNA for the CDR3: TGCAGTGCCAAGACAGGGGATGGCTACACCTTC.